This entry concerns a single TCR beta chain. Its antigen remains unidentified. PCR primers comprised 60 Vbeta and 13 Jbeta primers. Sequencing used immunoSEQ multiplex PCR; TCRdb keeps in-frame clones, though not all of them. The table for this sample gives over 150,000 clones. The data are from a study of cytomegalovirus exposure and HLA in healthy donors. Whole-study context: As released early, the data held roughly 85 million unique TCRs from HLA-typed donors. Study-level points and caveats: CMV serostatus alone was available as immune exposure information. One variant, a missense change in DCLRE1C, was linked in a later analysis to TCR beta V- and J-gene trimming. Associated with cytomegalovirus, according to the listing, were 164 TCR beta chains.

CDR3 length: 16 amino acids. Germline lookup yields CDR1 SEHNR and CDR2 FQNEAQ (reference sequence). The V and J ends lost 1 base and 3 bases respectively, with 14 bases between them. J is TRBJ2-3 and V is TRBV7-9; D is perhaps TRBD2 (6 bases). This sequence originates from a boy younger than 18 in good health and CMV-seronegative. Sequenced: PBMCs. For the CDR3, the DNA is TGTGCCAGCAGCTTAGGTGGAGGGAGCTATACAGATACGCAGTATTTT. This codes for CASSLGGGSYTDTQYF.